This TCR beta chain was observed in a study of blood T cell repertoires in COVID-19. Profiled with immunoSEQ multiplex PCR; TCRdb holds only in-frame clones, not every one. The sample carries around 300,000 clones, roughly 90% recorded once. The sequenced sample was PBMCs or T cells enriched from blood (not recorded which). This TCR came from a woman under 30 with acute COVID-19.

The CDR3 DNA reads TGTGCCAGCAGCTTAGGCCCAGGGGGCGGAGAGACCCAGTACTTC. Encoded protein: CASSLGPGGGETQYF. The rearrangement links TRBV7-9 to TRBJ2-5, with 8 positions matching TRBD1. The germline CDR1 and CDR2 sequences are SEHNR and FQNEAQ (reference sequence). With V trimmed by 1 base and J by 4 bases, 5 bases remained unmatched. CDR3 length: 15 residues.